This section outlines one T cell receptor beta chain sequence together with its context. This clonotype was seen only a few times. The clone's antigen remains unknown. Nothing much larger sits one base from this clone, and base qualities are not available. The data are from a study of CD8 T cells in ankylosing spondylitis (dated by TCRdb to about 2017). At the level of the whole study: The study profiled T cell receptor beta repertoires in healthy donors and ankylosing spondylitis patients to find disease-linked TCR variants. The full study cohort comprised 25 ankylosing spondylitis patients and roughly 110 healthy donors. Samples of peripheral blood were taken, and for ankylosing spondylitis patients, synovial fluid was collected as well. Beyond this particular receptor, the publication reports: Blood from ankylosing spondylitis patients appeared to be characterized by a TCR beta motif made up of eight highly homologous amino acid variants. The disease-linked clones were reported to be significantly enriched in matched synovial fluid samples from ankylosing spondylitis patients. The disease-linked clones had a CD8+ phenotype and were found at relatively low frequencies in peripheral blood. Some TCR beta motif variants had previously been reported in synovial fluid and blood of reactive arthritis patients, which suggested common disease-initiation mechanisms.

The germline V end is reduced by 6 bases and the J end by 6 bases; junction bases left unmatched: 8. The CDR3 goes from the cysteine to the phenylalanine over 13 residues. Only the CDR3 part of the read is kept: 39 bases, read in frame from the first base. Sequencing used an Illumina HiSeq 2500. Quantitative 5'-RACE with molecular barcodes was the method used to prepare the TCR beta libraries. As for the authors' bioinformatics: Disease-linked TCR variants were identified with a new computational method built on a probabilistic model of VDJ rearrangement. TCRdb reanalyzed the raw reads on its own, using fastp at Q25 for trimming and MiXCR for clone calling, and kept in-frame beta chains. A single entry per CDR3 protein holds the most common genes and DNA from its merged rows. The V and J calls reflect TCRdb's pipeline rather than the authors' work. Recorded for this sample are around 430,000 distinct CDR3 sequences; roughly 15% of them occurred a single time. Of the sample, approximately 0.93% falls within the top ten clones.

The sequence came from a male donor with ankylosing spondylitis. The sequenced sample was blood, either unsorted or a sorted T cell fraction (not recorded which). This chain joins TRBV12-3 or TRBV12-4 to TRBJ2-7; TRBD2 fits 7 bases in the junction. The DNA is as follows: TGTGCCAGCAGCCCAACACTAGCGAGCGAGCAGTACTTC. Protein translation: CASSPTLASEQYF.